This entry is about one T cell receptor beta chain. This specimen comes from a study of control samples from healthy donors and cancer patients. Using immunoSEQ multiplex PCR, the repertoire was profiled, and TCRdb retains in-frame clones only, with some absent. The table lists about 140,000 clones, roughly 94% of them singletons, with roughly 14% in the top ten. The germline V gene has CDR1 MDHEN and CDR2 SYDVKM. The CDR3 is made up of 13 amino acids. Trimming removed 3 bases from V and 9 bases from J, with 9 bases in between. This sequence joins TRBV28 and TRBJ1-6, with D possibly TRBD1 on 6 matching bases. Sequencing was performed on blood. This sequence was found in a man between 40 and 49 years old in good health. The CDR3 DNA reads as TGTGCCAGCAGTTTTAGAGGGGGTTCACCCCTCCACTTT. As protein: CASSFRGGSPLHF.